Below are 2 T cell receptor beta chains sequenced from a single sample in a study of cytomegalovirus exposure and HLA in healthy donors (dated by TCRdb to 2016 to 2017). The library relied on the immunoSEQ multiplex PCR assay. For the multiplex PCR, a mixture combining 60 forward primers for TCR Vbeta segments and 13 reverse primers for TCR Jbeta segments was used. TCRdb carries this immuneACCESS record with in-frame sequences only. Its versions omit some clonotypes, under half of them owing to an unresolved V gene in the studies checked, with the rest unexplained. This sample holds about 150,000 clones; 85% were observed only once. 1% of the sample lies in the top ten. The sample was PBMCs. These receptor sequences come from a boy aged 2 to 10 in good health and CMV-seronegative.

This chain links TRBV7-9 with TRBJ2-3; maybe TRBD1 (6 bases). Germline-derived CDR1 and CDR2 are SEHNR and FQNEAQ (reference sequence). Deletions cut 5 bases from V and 0 bases from J, with 12 bases between. The CDR3 has 15 amino acids. CDR3 sequence reads: CASSPGADSTDTQYF. Written as DNA, the CDR3 is TGTGCCAGCAGCCCAGGGGCAGACAGCACAGATACGCAGTATTTT.

The chain uses TRBV12-5 and TRBJ2-7; 12 bases are shared with TRBD1. V shed 2 bases and J 4 bases; nucleotides not matched to a gene: 6. Germline V gene lookup returns CDR1 LGHNT and CDR2 FRNRAP. The CDR3 sequence is 16 residues long. CDR3 coding DNA: TGTGCTAGTGGTTTGCCGGGACAGGGGGCATGGTACGAGCAGTACGTC. It specifies CASGLPGQGAWYEQYV.